These 2 T cell receptor beta chains came from one sample sequenced in a study of shared clonotypes between healthy human individuals. This table comes from immunoSEQ multiplex PCR, and its TCRdb copy is limited to in-frame clones, with some not included. The table shows around 79,000 clones, with about 65% occurring only once. Input material: memory CD8+ T cells sorted from blood. Subset defined: CD45RO+ cells pooled with CCR7-negative TemRA cells. These receptors all stem from a man aged 25-45 years in good health.

A remark on this clone: The sample has other DNA sequences that encode this CDR3 too. This chain links TRBV19 with TRBJ2-1; D is perhaps TRBD2 (6 bases). Per the germline V gene, CDR1 is LNHDA and CDR2 is SQIVND (reference sequence). V lost 2 bases and J lost 6, with 11 bases in between. This CDR3 region has 14 residues. CDR3 loop: CASSILEGLNEQFF. CDR3 nucleotides: TGTGCCAGTAGTATATTGGAGGGGCTCAATGAGCAGTTCTTC.

The chain couples TRBV27 to TRBJ2-2; D is unresolved. Germline V lookup: CDR1 MNHEY, CDR2 SMNVEV (reference sequence). V lost 5 bases and J 1 base, leaving 8 bases between the germline ends. The CDR3 has 14 residues. The CDR3 here is CASSLMQNTGELFF. CDR3 bases: TGTGCCAGCAGTCTAATGCAGAACACCGGGGAGCTGTTTTTT.